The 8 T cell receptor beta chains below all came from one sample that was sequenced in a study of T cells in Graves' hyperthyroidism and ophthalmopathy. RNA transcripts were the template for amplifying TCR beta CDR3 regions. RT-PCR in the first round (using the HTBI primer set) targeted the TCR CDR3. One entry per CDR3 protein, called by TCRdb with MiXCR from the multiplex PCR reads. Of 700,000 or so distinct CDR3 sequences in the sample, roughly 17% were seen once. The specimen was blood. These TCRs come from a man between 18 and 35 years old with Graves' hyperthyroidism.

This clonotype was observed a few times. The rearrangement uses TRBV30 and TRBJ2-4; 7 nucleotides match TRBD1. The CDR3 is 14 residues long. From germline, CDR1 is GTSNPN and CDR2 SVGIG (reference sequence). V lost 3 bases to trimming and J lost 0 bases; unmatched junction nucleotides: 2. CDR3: CAWRNRGAKNIQYF. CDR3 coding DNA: TGTGCCTGGAGGAACAGGGGAGCCAAAAACATTCAGTACTTC.

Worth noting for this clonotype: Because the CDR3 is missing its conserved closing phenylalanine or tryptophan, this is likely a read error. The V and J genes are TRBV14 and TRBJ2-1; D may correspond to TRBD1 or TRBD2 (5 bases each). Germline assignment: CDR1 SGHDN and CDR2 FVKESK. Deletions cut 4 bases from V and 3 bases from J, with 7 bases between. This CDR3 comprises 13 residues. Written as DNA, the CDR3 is TGTGCCAGCAGCCCGGGGCTCTACAATGAGCAGTTCCTC. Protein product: CASSPGLYNEQFL.

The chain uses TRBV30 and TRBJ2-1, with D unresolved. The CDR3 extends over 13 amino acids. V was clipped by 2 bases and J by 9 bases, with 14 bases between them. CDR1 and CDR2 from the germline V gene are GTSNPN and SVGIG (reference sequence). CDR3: CAWSIARNSEQFF. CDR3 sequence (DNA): TGTGCCTGGAGTATCGCTCGGAATAGTGAGCAGTTCTTC. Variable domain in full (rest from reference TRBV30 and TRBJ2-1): SQTIHQWPATLVQPVGSPLSLECTVEGTSNPNLYWYRQAAGRGLQLLFYSVGIGQISSEVPQNLSASRPQDRQFILSSKKLLLSDSGFYLCAWSIARNSEQFFGPGTRLTVL.

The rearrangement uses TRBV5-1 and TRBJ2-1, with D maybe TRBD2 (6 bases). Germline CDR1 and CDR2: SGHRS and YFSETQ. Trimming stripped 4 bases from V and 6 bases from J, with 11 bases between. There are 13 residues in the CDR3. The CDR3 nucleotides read TGCGCCAGCAGCAGGGGAGGAGCCAATGAGCAGTTCTTC. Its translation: CASSRGGANEQFF.

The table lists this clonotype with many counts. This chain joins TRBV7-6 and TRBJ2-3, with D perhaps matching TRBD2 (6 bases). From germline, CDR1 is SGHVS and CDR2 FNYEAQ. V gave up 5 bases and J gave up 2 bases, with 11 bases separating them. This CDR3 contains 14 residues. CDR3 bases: TGTGCCAGCAGCCGGAGGGCCACCACAGATACGCAGTATTTT. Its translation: CASSRRATTDTQYF. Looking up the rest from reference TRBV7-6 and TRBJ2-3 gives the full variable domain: GAGVSQSPRYKVTKRGQDVALRCDPISGHVSLYWYRQALGQGPEFLTYFNYEAQQDKSGLPNDRFSAERPEGSISTLTIQRTEQRDSAMYRCASSRRATTDTQYFGPGTRLTVL.

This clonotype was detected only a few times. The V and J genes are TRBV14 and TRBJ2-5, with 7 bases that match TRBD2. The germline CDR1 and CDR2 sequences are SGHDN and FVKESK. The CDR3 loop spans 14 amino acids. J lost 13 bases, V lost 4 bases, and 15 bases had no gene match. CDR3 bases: TGTGCCAGCAGCCTCGTTGGGGAGGGCCGGTTTTTGTACTTC. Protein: CASSLVGEGRFLYF.

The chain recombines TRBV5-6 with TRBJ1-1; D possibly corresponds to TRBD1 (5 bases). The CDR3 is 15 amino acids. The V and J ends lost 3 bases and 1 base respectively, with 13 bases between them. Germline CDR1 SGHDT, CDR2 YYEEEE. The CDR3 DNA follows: TGTGCCAGCAGCTCGCTTGGACACCCGAACACTGAAGCTTTCTTT. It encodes CASSSLGHPNTEAFF.

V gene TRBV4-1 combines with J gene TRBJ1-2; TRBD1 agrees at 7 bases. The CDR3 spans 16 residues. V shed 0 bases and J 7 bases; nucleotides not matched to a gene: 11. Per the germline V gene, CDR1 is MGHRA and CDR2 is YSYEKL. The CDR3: CASSQDLIRDSSGYTF. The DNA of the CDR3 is TGCGCCAGCAGCCAAGATCTCATCCGGGACAGCTCTGGCTACACCTTC.